Listed here is a single TCR beta chain. The study ran its PCR with 60 Vbeta and 13 Jbeta primers. Using immunoSEQ multiplex PCR, the repertoire was profiled, and TCRdb retains in-frame clones only, with some absent. This table holds some 140,000 clones, less than 80% found once. The data were obtained in a study of cytomegalovirus exposure and HLA in healthy donors. Turning to the study itself: Early released data comprised about 90 million unique TCRs from HLA-typed donors.

The sequence was obtained from a man aged 25-40 years in good health and CMV-seronegative. The sample comprised PBMCs.

CDR3 nucleotides: TGTGCCAGCAGCTTACTAGGGGATTTCAATCAGCCCCAGCATTTT. This translates into CASSLLGDFNQPQHF. The genes are TRBV7-8 and TRBJ1-5; a possible D gene is TRBD1 (5 bases). V lost 2 bases and J lost 3, with 11 bases in between. CDR1 and CDR2 (germline): SGHVS, FQNEAQ. The CDR3 spans 15 residues.